This TCR beta chain is drawn from a study of blood T cell repertoires in COVID-19. The CDR3 consists of 14 residues. Germline CDR1 reads SGHTA; CDR2 reads FQGTGA. V dropped 2 bases and J dropped 1 base, with 8 bases sitting between them. This table comes from immunoSEQ multiplex PCR, and its TCRdb copy is limited to in-frame clones, with some not included. The table has some 120,000 clones, around 86% seen once. The chain has TRBV7-3 and TRBJ1-1, with D tentatively TRBD1 (6 bases). The sequenced sample consisted of peripheral blood. The source of this sequence is a man older than 75 with active or convalescent COVID-19. In DNA, the CDR3 is TGTGCCAGCAGCTTAGGGGGACAGAACACTGAAGCTTTCTTT. Amino acid sequence: CASSLGGQNTEAFF.